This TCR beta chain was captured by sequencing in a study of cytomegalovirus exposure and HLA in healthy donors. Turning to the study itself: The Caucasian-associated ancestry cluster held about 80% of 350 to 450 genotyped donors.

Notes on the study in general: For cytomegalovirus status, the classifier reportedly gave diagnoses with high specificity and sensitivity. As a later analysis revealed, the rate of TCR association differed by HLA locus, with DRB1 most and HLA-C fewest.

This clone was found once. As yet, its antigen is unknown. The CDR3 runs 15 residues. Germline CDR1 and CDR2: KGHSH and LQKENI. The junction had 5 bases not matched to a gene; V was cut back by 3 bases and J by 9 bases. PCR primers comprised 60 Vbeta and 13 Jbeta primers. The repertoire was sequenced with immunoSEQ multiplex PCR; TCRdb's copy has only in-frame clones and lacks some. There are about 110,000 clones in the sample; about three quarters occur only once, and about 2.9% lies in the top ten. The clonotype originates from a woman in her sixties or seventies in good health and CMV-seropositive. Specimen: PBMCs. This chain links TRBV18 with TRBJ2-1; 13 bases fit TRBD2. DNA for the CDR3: TGTGCCAGCTCACCGACTAGCGGGAGGCAGAGTGAGCAGTTCTTC. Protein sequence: CASSPTSGRQSEQFF.